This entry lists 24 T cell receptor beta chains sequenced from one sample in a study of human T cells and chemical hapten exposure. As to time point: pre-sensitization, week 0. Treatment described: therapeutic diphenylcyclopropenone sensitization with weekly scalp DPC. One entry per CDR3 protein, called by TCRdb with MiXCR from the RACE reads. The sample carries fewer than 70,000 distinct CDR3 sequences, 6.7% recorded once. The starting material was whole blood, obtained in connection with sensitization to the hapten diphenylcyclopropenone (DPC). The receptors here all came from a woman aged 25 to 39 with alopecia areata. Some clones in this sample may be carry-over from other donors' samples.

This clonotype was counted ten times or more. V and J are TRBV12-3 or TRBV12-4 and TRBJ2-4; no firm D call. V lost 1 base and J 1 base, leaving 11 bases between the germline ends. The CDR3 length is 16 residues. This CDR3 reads CASSLVGLTAKNIQYF. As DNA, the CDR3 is TGTGCCAGCAGTTTAGTAGGGTTGACTGCCAAAAACATTCAGTACTTC.

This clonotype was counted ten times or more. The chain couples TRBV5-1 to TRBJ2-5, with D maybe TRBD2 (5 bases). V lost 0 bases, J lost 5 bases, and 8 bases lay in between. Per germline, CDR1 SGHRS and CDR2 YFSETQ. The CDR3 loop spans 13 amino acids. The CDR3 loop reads CASSLAGMETQYF. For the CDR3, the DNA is TGCGCCAGCAGCTTGGCCGGGATGGAGACCCAGTACTTC.

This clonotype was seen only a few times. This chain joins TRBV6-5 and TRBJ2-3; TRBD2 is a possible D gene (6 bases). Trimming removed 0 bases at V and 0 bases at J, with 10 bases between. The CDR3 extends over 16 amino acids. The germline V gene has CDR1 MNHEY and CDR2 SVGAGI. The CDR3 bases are TGTGCCAGCAGTTACTCGGGAGGTTCTAGCACAGATACGCAGTATTTT. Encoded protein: CASSYSGGSSTDTQYF.

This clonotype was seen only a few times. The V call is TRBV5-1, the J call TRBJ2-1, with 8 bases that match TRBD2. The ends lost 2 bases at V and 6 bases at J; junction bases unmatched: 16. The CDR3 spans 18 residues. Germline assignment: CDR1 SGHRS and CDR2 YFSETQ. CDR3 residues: CASSFLGSGGLTANEQFF. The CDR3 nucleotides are TGCGCCAGCAGCTTTCTAGGAAGCGGGGGCCTAACTGCCAATGAGCAGTTCTTC.

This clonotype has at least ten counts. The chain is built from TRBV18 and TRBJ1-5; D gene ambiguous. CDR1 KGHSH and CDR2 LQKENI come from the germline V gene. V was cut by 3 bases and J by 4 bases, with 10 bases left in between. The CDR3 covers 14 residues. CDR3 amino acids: CASSPSDFNQPQHF. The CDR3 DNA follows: TGTGCCAGCTCACCTAGTGACTTTAATCAGCCCCAGCATTTT. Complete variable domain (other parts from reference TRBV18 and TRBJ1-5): NAGVMQNPRHLVRRRGQEARLRCSPMKGHSHVYWYRQLPEEGLKFMVYLQKENIIDESGMPKERFSAEFPKEGPSILRIQQVVRGDSAAYFCASSPSDFNQPQHFGDGTRLSIL.

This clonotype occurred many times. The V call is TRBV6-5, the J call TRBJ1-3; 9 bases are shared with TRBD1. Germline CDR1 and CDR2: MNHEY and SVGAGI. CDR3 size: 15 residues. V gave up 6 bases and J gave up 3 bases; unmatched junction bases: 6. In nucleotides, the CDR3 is TGTGCCAGCAGCCTGGACAGGGGAGATGGAAACACCATATATTTT. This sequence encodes CASSLDRGDGNTIYF.

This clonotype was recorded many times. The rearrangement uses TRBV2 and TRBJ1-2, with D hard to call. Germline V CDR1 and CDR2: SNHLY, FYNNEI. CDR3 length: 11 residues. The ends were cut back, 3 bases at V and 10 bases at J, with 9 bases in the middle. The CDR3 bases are TGTGCCAGCAGTGAGGAGAATGACTACACCTTC. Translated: CASSEENDYTF.

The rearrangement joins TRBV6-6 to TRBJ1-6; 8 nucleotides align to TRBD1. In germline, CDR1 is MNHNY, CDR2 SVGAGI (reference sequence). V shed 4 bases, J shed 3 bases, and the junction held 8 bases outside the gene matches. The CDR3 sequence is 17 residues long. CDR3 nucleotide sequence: TGTGCCAGCAGTTTAAGGACAGGGATCAGCTATAATTCACCCCTCCACTTT. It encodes CASSLRTGISYNSPLHF.

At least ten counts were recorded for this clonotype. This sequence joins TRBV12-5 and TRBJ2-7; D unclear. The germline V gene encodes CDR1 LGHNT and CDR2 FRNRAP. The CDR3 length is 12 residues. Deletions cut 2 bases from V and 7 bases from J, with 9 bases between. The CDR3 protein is CASGLTPREQYF. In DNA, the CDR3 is TGTGCTAGTGGTTTGACCCCCCGGGAGCAGTACTTC.

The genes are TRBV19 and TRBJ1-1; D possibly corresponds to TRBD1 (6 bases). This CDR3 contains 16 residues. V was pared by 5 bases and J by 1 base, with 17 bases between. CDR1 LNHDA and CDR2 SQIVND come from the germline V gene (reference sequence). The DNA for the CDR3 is TGTGCCAGTAGTGCTCACGAGACCAGGGGGAACACTGAAGCTTTCTTT. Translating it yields CASSAHETRGNTEAFF.

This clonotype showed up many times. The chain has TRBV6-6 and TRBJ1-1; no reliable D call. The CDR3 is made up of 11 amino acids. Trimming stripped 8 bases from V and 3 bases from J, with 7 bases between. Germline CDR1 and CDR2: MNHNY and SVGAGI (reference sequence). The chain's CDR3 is CASYGDTEAFF. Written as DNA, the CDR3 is TGTGCCAGCTACGGGGACACTGAAGCTTTCTTT.

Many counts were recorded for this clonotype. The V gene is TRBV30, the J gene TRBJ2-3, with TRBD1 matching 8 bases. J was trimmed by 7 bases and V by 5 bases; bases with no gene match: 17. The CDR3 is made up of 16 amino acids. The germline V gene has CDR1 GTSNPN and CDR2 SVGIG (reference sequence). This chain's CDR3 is CAWDEDRAPPPNTQYF. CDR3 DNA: TGTGCCTGGGACGAGGACAGGGCTCCACCGCCGAATACGCAGTATTTT.

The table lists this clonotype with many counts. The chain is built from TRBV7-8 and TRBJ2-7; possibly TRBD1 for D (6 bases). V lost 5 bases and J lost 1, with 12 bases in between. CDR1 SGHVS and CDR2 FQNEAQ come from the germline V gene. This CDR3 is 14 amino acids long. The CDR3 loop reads CASSPGQQSYEQYF. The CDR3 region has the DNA TGTGCCAGCAGCCCGGGACAACAATCCTACGAGCAGTACTTC.

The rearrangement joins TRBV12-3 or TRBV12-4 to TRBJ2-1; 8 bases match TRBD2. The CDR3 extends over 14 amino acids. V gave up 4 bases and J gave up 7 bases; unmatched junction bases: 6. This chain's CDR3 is CASSSGTRVNEQFF. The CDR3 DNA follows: TGTGCCAGCAGTTCCGGGACTAGAGTAAATGAGCAGTTCTTC.

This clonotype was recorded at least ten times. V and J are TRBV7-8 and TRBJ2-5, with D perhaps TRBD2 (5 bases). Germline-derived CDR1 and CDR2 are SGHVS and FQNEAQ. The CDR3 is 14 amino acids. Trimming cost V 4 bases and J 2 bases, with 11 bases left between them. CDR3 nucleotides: TGTGCCAGCAGCTCAGGACGGGGTCAAGAGACCCAGTACTTC. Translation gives CASSSGRGQETQYF.

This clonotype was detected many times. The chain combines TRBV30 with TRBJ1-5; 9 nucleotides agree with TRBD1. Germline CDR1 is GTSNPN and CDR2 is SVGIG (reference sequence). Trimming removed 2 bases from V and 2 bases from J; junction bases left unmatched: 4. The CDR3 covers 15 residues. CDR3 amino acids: CAWSQDRGGNQPQHF. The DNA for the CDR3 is TGTGCCTGGAGTCAGGACAGGGGAGGCAATCAGCCCCAGCATTTT.

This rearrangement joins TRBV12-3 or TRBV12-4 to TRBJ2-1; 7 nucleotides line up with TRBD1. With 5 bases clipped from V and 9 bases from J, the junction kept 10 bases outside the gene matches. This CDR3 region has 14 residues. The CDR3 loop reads CASSVTQGVGEQFF. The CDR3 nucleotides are TGTGCCAGCAGTGTCACCCAGGGGGTGGGTGAGCAGTTCTTC.

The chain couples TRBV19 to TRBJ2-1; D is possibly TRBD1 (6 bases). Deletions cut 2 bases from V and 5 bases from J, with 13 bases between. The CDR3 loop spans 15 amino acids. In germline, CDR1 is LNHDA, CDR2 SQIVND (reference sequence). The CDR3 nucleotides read TGTGCCAGTAGTATATTCCCGAGGGGGAACAATGAGCAGTTCTTC. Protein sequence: CASSIFPRGNNEQFF.

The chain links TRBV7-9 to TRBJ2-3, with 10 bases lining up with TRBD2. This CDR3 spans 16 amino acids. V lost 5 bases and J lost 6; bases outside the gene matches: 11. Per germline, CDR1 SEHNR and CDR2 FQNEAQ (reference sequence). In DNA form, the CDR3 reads TGTGCCAGCAGCCGAAGCCTAGCGGGGGATGCGGATACGCAGTATTTT. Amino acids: CASSRSLAGDADTQYF. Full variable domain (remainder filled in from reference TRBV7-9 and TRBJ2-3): DTGVSQNPRHKITKRGQNVTFRCDPISEHNRLYWYRQTLGQGPEFLTYFQNEAQLEKSRLLSDRFSAERPKGSFSTLEIQRTEQGDSAMYLCASSRSLAGDADTQYFGPGTRLTVL.

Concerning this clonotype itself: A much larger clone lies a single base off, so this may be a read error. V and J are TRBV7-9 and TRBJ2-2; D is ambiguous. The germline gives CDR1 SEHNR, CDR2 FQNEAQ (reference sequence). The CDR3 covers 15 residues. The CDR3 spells CASSRTQDNIGELFF. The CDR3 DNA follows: TGTGCCAGCAGCCGAACGCAAGATAACATCGGGGAGCTGTTTTTT. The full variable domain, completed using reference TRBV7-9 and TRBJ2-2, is DTGVSQNPRHKITKRGQNVTFRCDPISEHNRLYWYRQTLGQGPEFLTYFQNEAQLEKSRLLSDRFSAERPKGSFSTLEIQRTEQGDSAMYLCASSRTQDNIGELFFGEGSRLTVL.

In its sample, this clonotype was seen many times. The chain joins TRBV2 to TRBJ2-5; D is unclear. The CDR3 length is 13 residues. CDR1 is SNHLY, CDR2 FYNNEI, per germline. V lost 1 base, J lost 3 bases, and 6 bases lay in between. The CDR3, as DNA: TGTGCCAGCAGTGAAGGGCTGAAAGAGACCCAGTACTTC. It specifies CASSEGLKETQYF.

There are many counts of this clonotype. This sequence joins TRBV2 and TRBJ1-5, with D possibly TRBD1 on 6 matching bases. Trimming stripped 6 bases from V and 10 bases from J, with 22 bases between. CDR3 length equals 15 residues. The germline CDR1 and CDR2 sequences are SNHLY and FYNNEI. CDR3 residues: CASSGGAFAISPQHF. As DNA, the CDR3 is TGTGCCAGCAGCGGGGGGGCTTTTGCAATCAGCCCCCAGCATTTT.

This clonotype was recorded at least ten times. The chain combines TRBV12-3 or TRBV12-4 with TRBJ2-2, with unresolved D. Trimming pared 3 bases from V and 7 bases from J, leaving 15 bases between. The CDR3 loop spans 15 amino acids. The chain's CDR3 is CASSFVGSLGGELFF. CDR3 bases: TGTGCCAGCAGTTTCGTAGGGTCCCTCGGCGGGGAGCTGTTTTTT.

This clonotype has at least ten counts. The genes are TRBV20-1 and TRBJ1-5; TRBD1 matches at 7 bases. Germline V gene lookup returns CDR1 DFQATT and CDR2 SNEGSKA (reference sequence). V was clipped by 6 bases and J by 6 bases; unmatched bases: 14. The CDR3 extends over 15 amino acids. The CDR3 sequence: CSATNDRASSQPQHF. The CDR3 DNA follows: TGCAGTGCCACAAACGACAGGGCTAGTAGTCAGCCCCAGCATTTT.